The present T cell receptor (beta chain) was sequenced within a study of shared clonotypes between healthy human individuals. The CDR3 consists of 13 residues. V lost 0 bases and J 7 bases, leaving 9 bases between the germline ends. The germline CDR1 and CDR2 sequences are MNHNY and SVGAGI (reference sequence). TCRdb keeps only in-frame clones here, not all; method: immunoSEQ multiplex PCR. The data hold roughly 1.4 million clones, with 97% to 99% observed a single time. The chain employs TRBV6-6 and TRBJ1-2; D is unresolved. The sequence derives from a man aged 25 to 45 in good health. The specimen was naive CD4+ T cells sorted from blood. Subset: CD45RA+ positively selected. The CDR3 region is CASSYSPSFGYTF. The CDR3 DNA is TGTGCCAGCAGTTACTCACCCAGCTTTGGCTACACCTTC.